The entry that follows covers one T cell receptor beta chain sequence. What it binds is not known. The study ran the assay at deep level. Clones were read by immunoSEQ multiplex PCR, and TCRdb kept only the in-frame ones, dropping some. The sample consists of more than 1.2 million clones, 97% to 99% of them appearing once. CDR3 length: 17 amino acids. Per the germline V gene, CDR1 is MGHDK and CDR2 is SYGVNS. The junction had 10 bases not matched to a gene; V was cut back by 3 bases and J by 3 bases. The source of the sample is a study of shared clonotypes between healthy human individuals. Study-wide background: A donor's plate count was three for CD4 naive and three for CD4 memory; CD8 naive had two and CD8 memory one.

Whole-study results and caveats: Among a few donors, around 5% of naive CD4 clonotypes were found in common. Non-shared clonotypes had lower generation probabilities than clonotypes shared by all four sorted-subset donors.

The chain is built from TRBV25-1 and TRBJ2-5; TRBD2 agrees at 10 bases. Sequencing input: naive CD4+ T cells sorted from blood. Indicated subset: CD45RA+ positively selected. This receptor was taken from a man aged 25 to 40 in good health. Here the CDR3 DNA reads TGTGCCAGCAGTGAGGCCCCCCCCCTAGCGGGAGAAGAGACCCAGTACTTC. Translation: CASSEAPPLAGEETQYF.